The 28 T cell receptor beta chains presented below share a single source sample, sequenced in a study of T-cell reconstitution after alpha-beta-depleted transplantation in children. Molecular barcoding with unique molecular identifiers was used for the TCRbeta library. TCRdb processed the PCR reads anew with MiXCR; each CDR3 protein has one entry. The sample carries approximately 500,000 distinct CDR3 sequences, about 10% recorded once. This specimen was PBMCs, taken before TCRalphabeta/CD19-depleted stem cell transplant. The receptor source for this set is a child younger than 10 with inherited bone marrow failure, due to receive a stem cell transplant.

This clonotype has at least ten counts. The rearrangement uses TRBV20-1 and TRBJ2-7; tentatively, D is TRBD2 (6 bases). Trimming left V 4 bases short and J 0 bases short, with 13 bases between. CDR3 length: 14 amino acids. The germline V gene encodes CDR1 DFQATT and CDR2 SNEGSKA (reference sequence). The CDR3 sequence is CSAIRQGGSYEQYF. CDR3 nucleotides: TGCAGTGCTATAAGGCAGGGAGGCTCCTACGAGCAGTACTTC.

In its sample, this clonotype was seen many times. This chain joins TRBV6-1 and TRBJ1-4; D is unclear. Germline CDR1 and CDR2: MNHNS and SASEGT. V was trimmed by 3 bases and J by 7 bases, leaving 6 bases between them. The CDR3 has 12 residues. The CDR3 reads CASSEGFEKLFF. The DNA for the CDR3 is TGTGCCAGCAGTGAGGGGTTTGAAAAACTGTTTTTT.

The table lists this clonotype with many counts. The genes are TRBV5-6 and TRBJ2-1; D is uncertain. The CDR3 sequence is 13 residues long. Trimming took 4 bases from V and 9 from J, leaving 14 bases between them. In germline, CDR1 is SGHDT, CDR2 YYEEEE. DNA of the CDR3: TGTGCCAGCAGCCCGGACGTCTTTGCTGAGCAGTTCTTC. Translating it yields CASSPDVFAEQFF.

At least ten counts were recorded for this clonotype. The rearrangement joins TRBV20-1 to TRBJ2-2, with D hard to call. The V and J ends lost 5 bases and 3 bases respectively, with 13 bases between them. CDR1 is DFQATT, CDR2 SNEGSKA, per germline (reference sequence). The CDR3 contains 14 residues. The CDR3 region has the DNA TGCAGTGCTTACCCGGGCCTCGACACCGGGGAGCTGTTTTTT. Its translation: CSAYPGLDTGELFF.

CDR3 DNA sequence: TGCGCCAGCTTGGTCCAGGGGGCATACGAGCAGTACTTC. It encodes CASLVQGAYEQYF. The rearrangement links TRBV5-1 to TRBJ2-7, with 8 bases lining up with TRBD1. The CDR3 is made up of 13 amino acids. Germline-derived CDR1 and CDR2 are SGHRS and YFSETQ. Losses at the gene ends were 7 bases for V and 4 bases for J; bases not matched to a gene: 7.

This clonotype came up many times. The chain carries TRBV10-3 and TRBJ2-1; 7 bases align to TRBD2. The germline gives CDR1 ENHRY, CDR2 SYGVKD. CDR3 size: 16 residues. With V trimmed by 3 bases and J by 5 bases, 10 bases remained unmatched. The CDR3 DNA reads TGTGCCATCAGTGATACCTCCAGCGGGGCAAACAATGAGCAGTTCTTC. Amino acids: CAISDTSSGANNEQFF.

This clonotype was counted ten times or more. The rearrangement uses TRBV20-1 and TRBJ2-1; possibly TRBD2 for D (5 bases). This CDR3 is 15 amino acids long. With 6 bases removed from V and 2 bases from J, the gap between germline ends came to 17 bases. In germline, CDR1 is DFQATT, CDR2 SNEGSKA (reference sequence). CDR3 coding DNA: TGCAGTGCGCGACTAACAGTAGGTCCCTACAATGAGCAGTTCTTC. Translated, it gives CSARLTVGPYNEQFF.

This clonotype has more than one count but fewer than ten. The rearrangement uses TRBV12-3 or TRBV12-4 and TRBJ2-1, with 9 positions matching TRBD2. V was clipped by 8 bases and J by 6 bases; unmatched bases: 8. The CDR3 is 14 residues long. The CDR3 region is CASGTSGRVNEQFF. The CDR3 region has the DNA TGTGCCAGCGGCACTAGCGGGCGCGTCAATGAGCAGTTCTTC.

This clonotype was counted only a few times. The genes are TRBV27 and TRBJ2-7; 9 bases map to TRBD1. The V and J ends lost 5 bases and 2 bases, in that order; junction bases with no gene match: 7. The CDR3 spans 15 residues. Germline lookup yields CDR1 MNHEY and CDR2 SMNVEV (reference sequence). The CDR3 reads CASSGPGQGTYEQYF. The CDR3, as DNA: TGTGCCAGCAGTGGACCGGGACAGGGAACCTACGAGCAGTACTTC.

In its sample, this clonotype was seen many times. The genes are TRBV7-2 and TRBJ1-2; possible D gene TRBD1, 5 bases. Trimming took 4 bases from V and 2 from J, leaving 11 bases between them. Germline V gives CDR1 SGHTA, CDR2 FQGNSA. CDR3 length: 14 residues. The CDR3 spells CASSSDRYNYGYTF. In DNA form, the CDR3 reads TGTGCCAGCAGCTCCGACAGATACAACTATGGCTACACCTTC.

In its sample, this clonotype was seen many times. The chain is built from TRBV20-1 and TRBJ1-5, with D unclear. The CDR3 has 13 residues. Germline V gene sequence: CDR1 DFQATT, CDR2 SNEGSKA (reference sequence). V was shortened by 0 bases and J by 5 bases, with 8 bases between the two germline ends. CDR3 in amino acids: CSARDDPDQPQHF. The CDR3 DNA reads as TGCAGTGCTAGAGATGACCCGGATCAGCCCCAGCATTTT.

This clonotype was picked up many times. The V call is TRBV6-5, the J call TRBJ1-1; unclear D gene. The V end was cut by 7 bases, the J end by 2 bases, with 14 bases between. Germline loops: CDR1 MNHEY, CDR2 SVGAGI. CDR3 length: 14 residues. The CDR3 DNA reads TGTGCCAGCAACGACAAGCCTCTAAACACTGAAGCTTTCTTT. Amino acid sequence: CASNDKPLNTEAFF.

There are many counts of this clonotype. Germline is not matched at one junction end, which may reflect a read error. The chain combines TRBV3-1 with TRBJ2-1, with no clear D. The CDR3 has 12 residues. Germline V gives CDR1 LGHDT, CDR2 YNNKEL (reference sequence). CDR3 residues: CASSQGRARSDF. The CDR3, as DNA: TGTGCCAGCAGCCAAGGAAGGGCTCGATCCGACTTC.

This clonotype was recorded at least ten times. The V call is TRBV6-1, the J call TRBJ2-7; D gene ambiguous. The CDR3 is made up of 13 amino acids. CDR1 is MNHNS and CDR2 is SASEGT in the germline V gene. The V end lost 6 bases, the J end lost 4 bases, and 13 bases lay between the germline ends. The CDR3 DNA is TGTGCCAGCAGCCTAGGAGTGCCGTACGAGCAGTACTTC. Amino acid sequence: CASSLGVPYEQYF.

Ten or more counts support this clonotype. This chain connects TRBV4-3 to TRBJ2-7, with D uncertain. The germline gives CDR1 LGHNA, CDR2 YSLEER. Trimming stripped 4 bases from V and 2 bases from J, with 12 bases between. The CDR3 contains 14 residues. The CDR3 reads CASSRSAYTYEQYF. The CDR3 DNA reads TGCGCCAGCAGCCGAAGCGCGTATACCTACGAGCAGTACTTC.

V usage is TRBV11-1 and J usage is TRBJ2-7; 10 nucleotides align to TRBD2. The germline gives CDR1 SGHAT, CDR2 FQDESV (reference sequence). This CDR3 has 18 residues. The junction had 19 bases not matched to a gene; V was cut back by 5 bases and J by 6 bases. DNA for the CDR3: TGTGCCAGCAGCCCAGACCACATAGCGGGAGGATCTTCGTCCGAGCAGTACTTC. It translates to CASSPDHIAGGSSSEQYF.

This clonotype was seen ten or more times. The chain has TRBV12-3 or TRBV12-4 and TRBJ2-7, with D tentatively TRBD2 (6 bases). This CDR3 comprises 15 residues. V lost 5 bases and J lost 1, with 15 bases in between. Written as DNA, the CDR3 is TGTGCCAGCAGTGTCGGAACTAGCCTTTCCTACGAGCAGTACTTC. Translation gives CASSVGTSLSYEQYF.

The chain uses TRBV28 and TRBJ2-1; D not resolved. The V end lost 3 bases, the J end lost 2 bases, and 8 bases lay between the germline ends. The V gene's germline CDR1 is MDHEN and CDR2 SYDVKM. The CDR3 is made up of 14 amino acids. The CDR3 coding sequence is TGTGCCAGCAGTTTTATTGACACCTACAATGAGCAGTTCTTC. Translated: CASSFIDTYNEQFF.

This clonotype was seen only a few times. The V call is TRBV4-2, the J call TRBJ2-2, with D possibly TRBD1 on 5 matching bases. Germline lookup yields CDR1 LGHNA and CDR2 YNFKEQ. V was cut by 1 base and J by 3 bases, with 9 bases left in between. The CDR3 has 15 amino acids. The CDR3 nucleotides read TGTGCCAGCAGCCAAGTCATACAGGACACCGGGGAGCTGTTTTTT. It is translated as CASSQVIQDTGELFF.

This clonotype was detected only once. A much larger clone sits a single nucleotide away, making a read error possible. V and J are TRBV27 and TRBJ2-1; a possible D gene is TRBD2 (6 bases). Germline CDR1 is MNHEY and CDR2 is SMNVEV (reference sequence). This CDR3 comprises 16 residues. Trimming shortened V by 7 bases and J by 7 bases, and 23 bases separated the two germline ends. This chain's CDR3 is CASNNGASGLGNEQFF. In DNA form, the CDR3 reads TGTGCCAGCAATAATGGGGCCTCGGGACTGGGAAATGAGCAGTTCTTC.

There are many counts of this clonotype. This sequence joins TRBV25-1 and TRBJ2-3; D not resolved. The CDR3 has 14 residues. V lost 1 base to trimming and J lost 3 bases, with 8 bases between them. The germline V gene encodes CDR1 MGHDK and CDR2 SYGVNS. DNA for the CDR3: TGTGCCAGCAGTGAATTTAGGGCTACAGATACGCAGTATTTT. Translated, it gives CASSEFRATDTQYF.

This clonotype has a count of ten or more. The chain is built from TRBV10-3 and TRBJ2-7, with 8 nucleotides matching TRBD2. The CDR3 covers 12 residues. Germline values: CDR1 ENHRY, CDR2 SYGVKD. V lost 11 bases, J lost 7 bases, and 10 bases stayed unmatched. CDR3 sequence: CAQRTSSGEQYF. The CDR3 region has the DNA TGTGCCCAAAGGACTAGCTCGGGGGAGCAGTACTTC.

This clonotype was recorded at least ten times. This chain joins TRBV12-3 or TRBV12-4 and TRBJ1-5; D uncertain. The length of the CDR3 is 12 residues. V was clipped by 4 bases and J by 1 base, with 2 bases between them. In DNA form, the CDR3 reads TGTGCCAGCAGTTACAGCAATCAGCCCCAGCATTTT. Translating it yields CASSYSNQPQHF.

This clonotype was seen ten or more times. J is TRBJ1-1 and V is TRBV6-2 or TRBV6-3; tentative D call: TRBD1 (6 bases). CDR1 MNHEY and CDR2 SVGEGT come from the germline V gene. This CDR3 region has 15 residues. The V and J ends lost 2 bases and 1 base respectively, with 11 bases between them. The CDR3 loop reads CASSYRTVKNTEAFF. CDR3 in DNA: TGTGCCAGCAGTTACCGGACAGTGAAGAACACTGAAGCTTTCTTT.

In regard to this clonotype: Being one base from a much bigger clone, this may be a read error. The gene calls are TRBV25-1 and TRBJ2-2; D could derive from TRBD1 or TRBD2 (5 bases each). The V and J ends lost 6 bases and 8 bases respectively, with 16 bases between them. Per germline, CDR1 MGHDK and CDR2 SYGVNS. The CDR3 totals 14 residues. CDR3 protein: CASRDPGDRGELFF. DNA of the CDR3: TGTGCCAGCAGGGACCCTGGGGACCGAGGGGAGCTGTTTTTT.

This clonotype was seen ten or more times. The gene calls are TRBV12-3 or TRBV12-4 and TRBJ2-1, with a possible D match to TRBD2 (5 bases). This CDR3 has 16 amino acids. V lost 3 bases, J lost 0 bases, and 12 bases lay in between. CDR3 in DNA: TGTGCCAGCAGTTTGGCGGACTCTAGCTCCTACAATGAGCAGTTCTTC. This codes for CASSLADSSSYNEQFF.

This clonotype was counted only a few times. The CDR3: CASTTARGSLNQPQHF. In DNA, the CDR3 is TGTGCCAGCACTACCGCCCGGGGTTCACTTAATCAGCCCCAGCATTTT. The chain carries TRBV6-1 and TRBJ1-5; D call uncertain. V was shortened by 7 bases and J by 4 bases, with 20 bases between the two germline ends. Germline CDR1 reads MNHNS; CDR2 reads SASEGT. The CDR3 loop spans 16 amino acids.

This clonotype appeared a few times. The chain employs TRBV6-2 or TRBV6-3 and TRBJ2-6, with D perhaps matching TRBD1 (6 bases). V lost 10 bases, J lost 2 bases, and 12 bases lay in between. This CDR3 region has 14 residues. Per the germline V gene, CDR1 is MNHEY and CDR2 is SVGEGT. This CDR3 reads CATEPGAGANVLTF. The CDR3 DNA sequence: TGTGCCACCGAACCAGGGGCTGGGGCCAACGTCCTGACTTTC.